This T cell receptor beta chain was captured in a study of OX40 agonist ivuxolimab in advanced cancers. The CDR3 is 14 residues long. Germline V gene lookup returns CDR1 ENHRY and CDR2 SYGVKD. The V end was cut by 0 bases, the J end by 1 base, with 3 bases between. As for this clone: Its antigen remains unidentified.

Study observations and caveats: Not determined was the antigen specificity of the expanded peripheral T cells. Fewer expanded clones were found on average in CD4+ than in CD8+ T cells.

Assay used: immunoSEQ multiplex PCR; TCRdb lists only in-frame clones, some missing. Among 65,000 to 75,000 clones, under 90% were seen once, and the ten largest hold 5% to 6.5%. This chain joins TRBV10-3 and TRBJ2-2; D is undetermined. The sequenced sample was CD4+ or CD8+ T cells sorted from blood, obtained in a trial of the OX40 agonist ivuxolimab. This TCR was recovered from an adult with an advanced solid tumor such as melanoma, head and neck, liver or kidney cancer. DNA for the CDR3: TGTGCCATCAGTGAGTCACAGAACACCGGGGAGCTGTTTTTT. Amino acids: CAISESQNTGELFF.